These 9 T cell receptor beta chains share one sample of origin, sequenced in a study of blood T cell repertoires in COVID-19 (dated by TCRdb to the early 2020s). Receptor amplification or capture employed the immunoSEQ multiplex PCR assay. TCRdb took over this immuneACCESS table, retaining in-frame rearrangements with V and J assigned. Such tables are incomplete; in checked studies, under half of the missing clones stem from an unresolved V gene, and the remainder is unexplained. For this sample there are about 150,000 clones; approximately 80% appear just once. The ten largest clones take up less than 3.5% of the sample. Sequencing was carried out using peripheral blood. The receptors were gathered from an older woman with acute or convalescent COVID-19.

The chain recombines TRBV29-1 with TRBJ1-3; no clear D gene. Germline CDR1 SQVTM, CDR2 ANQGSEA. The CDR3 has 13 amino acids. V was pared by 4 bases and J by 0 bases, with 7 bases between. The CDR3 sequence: CSVARGSGNTIYF. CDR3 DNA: TGCAGCGTTGCTCGGGGCTCTGGAAACACCATATATTTT.

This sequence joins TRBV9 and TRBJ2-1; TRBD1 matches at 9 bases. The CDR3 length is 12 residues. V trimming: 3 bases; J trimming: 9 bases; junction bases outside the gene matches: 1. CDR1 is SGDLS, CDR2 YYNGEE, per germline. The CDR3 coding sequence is TGTGCCAGCAGCGGGGACAGGGTTGAGCAGTTCTTC. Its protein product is CASSGDRVEQFF. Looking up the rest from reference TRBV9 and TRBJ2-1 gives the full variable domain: DSGVTQTPKHLITATGQRVTLRCSPRSGDLSVYWYQQSLDQGLQFLIQYYNGEERAKGNILERFSAQQFPDLHSELNLSSLELGDSALYFCASSGDRVEQFFGPGTRLTVL.

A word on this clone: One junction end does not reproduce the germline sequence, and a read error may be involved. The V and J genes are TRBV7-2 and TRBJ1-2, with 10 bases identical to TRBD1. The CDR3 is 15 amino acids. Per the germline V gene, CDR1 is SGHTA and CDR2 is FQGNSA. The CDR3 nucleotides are TGTGCCAGCAGCCTAGCCCCGACAGGGGGCGCTGGCTACACCTTC. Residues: CASSLAPTGGAGYTF.

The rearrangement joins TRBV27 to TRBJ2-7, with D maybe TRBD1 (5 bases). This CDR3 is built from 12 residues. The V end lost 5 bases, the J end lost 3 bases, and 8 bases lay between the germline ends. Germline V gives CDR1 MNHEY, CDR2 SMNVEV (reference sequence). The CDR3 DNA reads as TGTGCCAGCAGTACCGGACACTACGAGCAGTACTTC. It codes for CASSTGHYEQYF.

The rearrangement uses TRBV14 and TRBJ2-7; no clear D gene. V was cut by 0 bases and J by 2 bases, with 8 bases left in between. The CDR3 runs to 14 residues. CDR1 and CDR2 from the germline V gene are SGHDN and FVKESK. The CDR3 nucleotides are TGTGCCAGCAGCCAAGATAGTACAGCCTACGAGCAGTACTTC. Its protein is CASSQDSTAYEQYF.

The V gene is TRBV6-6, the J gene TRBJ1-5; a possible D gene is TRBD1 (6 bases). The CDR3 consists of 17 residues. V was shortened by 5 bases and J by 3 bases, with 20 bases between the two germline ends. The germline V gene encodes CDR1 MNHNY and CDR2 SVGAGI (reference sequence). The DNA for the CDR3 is TGTGCCAGCAGTCCGGGGGGCAGGGGTCACCCCAATCAGCCCCAGCATTTT. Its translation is CASSPGGRGHPNQPQHF.

The CDR3 sequence: CATSRAHRGPLEQYF. The CDR3 bases are TGTGCCACCAGCAGGGCCCACAGGGGACCGCTGGAGCAGTACTTC. V gene TRBV15 combines with J gene TRBJ2-7; 7 positions match TRBD1. The germline gives CDR1 LNHNV, CDR2 YYDKDF (reference sequence). The junction had 12 bases not matched to a gene; V was cut back by 3 bases and J by 7 bases. The CDR3 is 15 amino acids.

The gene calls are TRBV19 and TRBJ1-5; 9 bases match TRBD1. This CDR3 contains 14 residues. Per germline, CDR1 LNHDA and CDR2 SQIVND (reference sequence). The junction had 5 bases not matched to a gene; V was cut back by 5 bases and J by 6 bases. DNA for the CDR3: TGTGCCAGTAGTTCCGGGACAGGGACTCAGCCCCAGCATTTT. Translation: CASSSGTGTQPQHF.

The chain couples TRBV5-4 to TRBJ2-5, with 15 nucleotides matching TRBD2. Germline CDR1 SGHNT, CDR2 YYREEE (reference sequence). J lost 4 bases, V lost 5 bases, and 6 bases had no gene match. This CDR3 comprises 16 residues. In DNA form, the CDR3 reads TGTGCCAGCAGTTCTAGGACTAGCGGGGGGGCAGAGACCCAGTACTTC. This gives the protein CASSSRTSGGAETQYF.